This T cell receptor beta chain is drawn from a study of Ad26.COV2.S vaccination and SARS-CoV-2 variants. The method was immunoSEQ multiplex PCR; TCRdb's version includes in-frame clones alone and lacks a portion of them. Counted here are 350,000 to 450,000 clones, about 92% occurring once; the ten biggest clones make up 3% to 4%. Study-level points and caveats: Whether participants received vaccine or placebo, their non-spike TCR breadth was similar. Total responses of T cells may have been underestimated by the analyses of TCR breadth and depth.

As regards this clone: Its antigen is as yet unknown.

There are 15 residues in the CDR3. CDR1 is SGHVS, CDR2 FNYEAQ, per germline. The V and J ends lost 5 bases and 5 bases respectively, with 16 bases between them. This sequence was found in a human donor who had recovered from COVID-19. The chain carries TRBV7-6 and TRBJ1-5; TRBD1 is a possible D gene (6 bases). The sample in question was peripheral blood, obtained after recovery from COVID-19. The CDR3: CASSPVRGAHQPQHF. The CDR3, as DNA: TGTGCCAGCAGCCCCGTTCGGGGGGCACATCAGCCCCAGCATTTT. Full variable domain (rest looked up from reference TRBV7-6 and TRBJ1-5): GAGVSQSPRYKVTKRGQDVALRCDPISGHVSLYWYRQALGQGPEFLTYFNYEAQQDKSGLPNDRFSAERPEGSISTLTIQRTEQRDSAMYRCASSPVRGAHQPQHFGDGTRLSIL.